These 21 T cell receptor beta chains originate from one sample sequenced in a study of identical twins. One entry per CDR3 protein, called by TCRdb with MiXCR from the 5' RACE reads. Of approximately 490,000 distinct CDR3 sequences listed, approximately 20% were seen once; the top ten hold approximately 0.49%. Separately, the same data were catalogued under a study of yellow fever vaccine responses in identical twins.

Material: CD4+ T cells sorted from blood. Source of these receptors: a woman between 18 and 30 years old in good health.

V and J are TRBV5-1 and TRBJ1-6, with no clear D. The V gene's germline CDR1 is SGHRS and CDR2 YFSETQ. Trimming removed 4 bases at V and 8 bases at J, with 16 bases between. This CDR3 is 15 amino acids long. The CDR3 nucleotides are TGCGCCAGCAGCCCTCAGGTCGGCGGGGATTCACCCCTCCACTTT. Translation gives CASSPQVGGDSPLHF.

There are a few counts of this clonotype. V usage is TRBV20-1 and J usage is TRBJ2-2; TRBD1 agrees at 7 bases. This CDR3 is built from 15 residues. Trimming at V came to 7 bases and at J to 2 bases, leaving 10 bases not matched to a gene. Looked up from germline, CDR1 is DFQATT and CDR2 is SNEGSKA (reference sequence). In DNA form, the CDR3 reads TGCAGTGTTATGCAGGGGGACAGAAACACCGGGGAGCTGTTTTTT. Residues: CSVMQGDRNTGELFF.

The chain carries TRBV12-3 or TRBV12-4 and TRBJ1-6; maybe TRBD1 (6 bases). CDR3 size: 15 residues. Trimming stripped 6 bases from V and 10 bases from J, with 19 bases between. The CDR3 sequence: CASSNERGGRSPLHF. The CDR3 nucleotides are TGTGCCAGCAGCAACGAAAGGGGGGGTAGGTCACCCCTCCACTTT.

This clonotype was observed a few times. The V call is TRBV20-1, the J call TRBJ2-1; 10 positions agree with TRBD2. Trimming took 5 bases from V and 5 from J; bases not matched to a gene: 6. CDR3 size: 14 residues. CDR1 DFQATT and CDR2 SNEGSKA come from the germline V gene (reference sequence). The CDR3: CSAPSGRENNEQFF. The CDR3 DNA reads as TGCAGTGCTCCTAGCGGGAGAGAAAACAATGAGCAGTTCTTC.

This clonotype has only a few counts. The V call is TRBV5-1, the J call TRBJ2-1; possible D gene TRBD1, 6 bases. The CDR3 covers 17 residues. CDR1 is SGHRS and CDR2 is YFSETQ in the germline V gene. Trimming pared 1 base from V and 2 bases from J, leaving 16 bases between. CDR3 in DNA: TGCGCCAGCAGCTTGAGCACAGGGACCGATCCCTACAATGAGCAGTTCTTC. Translating it yields CASSLSTGTDPYNEQFF.

This clonotype was found a few times. The gene calls are TRBV7-3 and TRBJ2-5, with TRBD1 identical over 12 bases. After removal of 4 bases from V and 7 bases from J, the junction contained 4 bases not matched to a gene. The CDR3 contains 14 residues. From germline, CDR1 is SGHTA and CDR2 FQGTGA. The CDR3 loop is CASSSGTGGGTQYF. The CDR3 DNA reads TGTGCCAGCAGCTCCGGGACAGGGGGCGGGACCCAGTACTTC.

V gene TRBV10-3 combines with J gene TRBJ1-2, with D possibly being TRBD1 (6 bases). The length of the CDR3 is 15 residues. The V end was cut by 0 bases, the J end by 2 bases, with 10 bases between. CDR1 is ENHRY, CDR2 SYGVKD, per germline. The CDR3: CAISESRGQNYGYTF. The CDR3 DNA sequence: TGTGCCATCAGTGAGTCCCGCGGACAGAACTATGGCTACACCTTC.

The sample holds a few counts of this clonotype. The chain combines TRBV20-1 with TRBJ2-1; maybe TRBD2 (7 bases). This CDR3 is 14 amino acids long. Germline V gene data show CDR1 as DFQATT and CDR2 as SNEGSKA (reference sequence). Trimming removed 3 bases at V and 7 bases at J, with 16 bases between. The CDR3 bases are TGCAGTGCTAGGAGGGGGGGAAGGGGGAATGAGCAGTTCTTC. This codes for CSARRGGRGNEQFF.

The chain combines TRBV10-2 with TRBJ1-1, with 8 bases that match TRBD1. CDR1 and CDR2 from the germline V gene are WSHSY and SAAADI. The CDR3 spans 14 residues. V lost 5 bases and J lost 4; bases outside the gene matches: 6. Here the CDR3 reads CASSRQGRSTEAFF. The CDR3 DNA reads TGCGCCAGCAGTCGACAGGGGCGTTCCACTGAAGCTTTCTTT.

This chain connects TRBV20-1 to TRBJ2-1; D call uncertain. Germline values: CDR1 DFQATT, CDR2 SNEGSKA (reference sequence). Trimming stripped 0 bases from V and 0 bases from J, with 15 bases between. This CDR3 contains 17 residues. CDR3 nucleotide sequence: TGCAGTGCTAGAGATTTGTCCGACCTAAGCTCCTACAATGAGCAGTTCTTC. Its protein product is CSARDLSDLSSYNEQFF.

The chain has TRBV4-2 and TRBJ2-5; no reliable D call. V lost 2 bases and J lost 3, with 13 bases in between. The CDR3 spans 15 residues. CDR1 and CDR2 from the germline V gene are LGHNA and YNFKEQ. The CDR3, as DNA: TGTGCCAGCAGCCAAAGGTGGGATAAGAAAGAGACCCAGTACTTC. Protein: CASSQRWDKKETQYF.

This clonotype was counted only a few times. The chain joins TRBV7-8 to TRBJ1-3; D gene uncertain. The V and J ends lost 10 bases and 0 bases respectively, with 10 bases between them. Per germline, CDR1 SGHVS and CDR2 FQNEAQ. This CDR3 comprises 13 residues. The CDR3 reads CATGIYSGNTIYF. The CDR3 DNA sequence: TGTGCCACGGGGATCTACTCTGGAAACACCATATATTTT.

This clonotype came up once. V gene TRBV10-3 combines with J gene TRBJ2-7, with 11 bases matching TRBD2. This CDR3 is built from 16 residues. J gave up 0 bases and V 8 bases, and 9 bases lay outside the gene matches. Germline-derived CDR1 and CDR2 are ENHRY and SYGVKD. This CDR3 is CAIATSGTSLSYEQYF. The DNA for the CDR3 is TGTGCCATCGCGACTAGCGGGACTTCGCTCTCCTACGAGCAGTACTTC.

This chain links TRBV11-2 with TRBJ2-1; 12 nucleotides align to TRBD2. CDR1 is SGHAT and CDR2 is FQNNGV in the germline V gene. The V gene end was trimmed by 3 bases and the J gene end by 7 bases; junction bases not matched to a gene: 10. CDR3 length: 17 residues. CDR3 DNA sequence: TGTGCCAGCAGCTTCCTACAATCTAGCGGGGGGGGGAATGAGCAGTTCTTC. It is translated as CASSFLQSSGGGNEQFF.

The chain is built from TRBV28 and TRBJ2-1, with 9 bases that match TRBD1. The CDR3 consists of 16 residues. Per the germline V gene, CDR1 is MDHEN and CDR2 is SYDVKM. V shed 6 bases, J shed 6 bases, and the junction held 12 bases outside the gene matches. CDR3 sequence reads: CASRPPHGQGSNEQFF. In nucleotides, the CDR3 is TGTGCCAGCAGGCCCCCCCATGGACAGGGGAGCAATGAGCAGTTCTTC.

The CDR3 reads CASSLEVAYGTDTQYF. The CDR3 DNA follows: TGTGCCAGCAGCTTAGAGGTCGCCTATGGCACAGATACGCAGTATTTT. The gene calls are TRBV7-6 and TRBJ2-3; D remains ambiguous. Per the germline V gene, CDR1 is SGHVS and CDR2 is FNYEAQ. Trimming removed 1 base from V and 1 base from J, with 12 bases in between. The CDR3 totals 16 residues.

CDR3 amino acids: CASSEVTGRMSYTF. CDR3 bases: TGTGCCAGCAGTGAAGTCACAGGGAGGATGAGCTACACCTTC. The chain couples TRBV2 to TRBJ1-2; perhaps TRBD1 as D (6 bases). Germline assignment: CDR1 SNHLY and CDR2 FYNNEI. The CDR3 runs to 14 residues. V lost 1 base and J 9 bases, leaving 15 bases between the germline ends.

This sequence joins TRBV25-1 and TRBJ2-1; a possible D gene is TRBD1 (6 bases). CDR3 length equals 14 residues. The germline V gene encodes CDR1 MGHDK and CDR2 SYGVNS. V was trimmed by 2 bases and J by 5 bases, leaving 10 bases between them. The CDR3 loop reads CASSEPTGHNEQFF. The CDR3 DNA follows: TGTGCCAGCAGTGAACCAACAGGGCACAATGAGCAGTTCTTC.

The chain employs TRBV7-3 and TRBJ2-2, with 7 bases that match TRBD1. CDR1 and CDR2 (germline): SGHTA, FQGTGA. The CDR3 loop spans 16 amino acids. V trimming: 2 bases; J trimming: 5 bases; junction bases outside the gene matches: 8. The CDR3 reads CASSLPPDRATGELFF. CDR3 bases: TGTGCCAGCAGCTTACCCCCTGACAGGGCTACCGGGGAGCTGTTTTTT.

This clonotype was recorded a few times. The chain uses TRBV20-1 and TRBJ2-7, with 7 bases fitting TRBD2. The germline V gene encodes CDR1 DFQATT and CDR2 SNEGSKA (reference sequence). There are 13 residues in the CDR3. J was trimmed by 2 bases and V by 2 bases; bases with no gene match: 3. The DNA for the CDR3 is TGCAGTGCTAGATGGGGGGGTCCCTACGAGCAGTACGTC. Translating gives CSARWGGPYEQYV.

The rearrangement links TRBV7-9 to TRBJ2-5, with 10 bases identical to TRBD1. The CDR3 has 15 amino acids. CDR1 is SEHNR and CDR2 is FQNEAQ in the germline V gene (reference sequence). With V trimmed by 6 bases and J by 5 bases, 9 bases remained unmatched. The CDR3, as DNA: TGTGCCAGCAGTGTCGGGACAGGGGTCAGGGAGACCCAGTACTTC. This sequence encodes CASSVGTGVRETQYF.